This T cell receptor beta chain was captured by sequencing in a study of immune cell composition in non-small cell lung cancer. Study as a whole: Histologic subtype was mainly adenocarcinoma or squamous cell carcinoma. Study conclusions and caveats: Tumour-associated clones >0.5% occurred in about a third of adenocarcinomas, roughly 80% of squamous. Adenocarcinomas with higher top tumour-associated clone frequency had more reactive TILs.

Sequenced by immunoSEQ multiplex PCR; TCRdb stores in-frame clones only, minus some. The repertoire holds 750 to 1,000 clones, with roughly 78% as singletons. The table lists this clone with a few counts. Its antigen is as yet unknown. The normal lung sample lay at least 3 cm, and maximally far, from the tumour. Unmatched junction bases numbered 2, after V lost 1 base and J lost 3 bases. The CDR3 loop spans 14 amino acids. Germline V gene sequence: CDR1 LGHNA, CDR2 YSLEER. This sequence joins TRBV4-3 and TRBJ2-7; the match to TRBD2 covers 8 bases. This TCR derives from a human donor with non-small cell lung cancer. Input material: non-adjacent lung tissue. CDR3 in amino acids: CASSQGAGDYEQYF. The CDR3 region has the DNA TGCGCCAGCAGCCAAGGAGCGGGAGACTACGAGCAGTACTTC.